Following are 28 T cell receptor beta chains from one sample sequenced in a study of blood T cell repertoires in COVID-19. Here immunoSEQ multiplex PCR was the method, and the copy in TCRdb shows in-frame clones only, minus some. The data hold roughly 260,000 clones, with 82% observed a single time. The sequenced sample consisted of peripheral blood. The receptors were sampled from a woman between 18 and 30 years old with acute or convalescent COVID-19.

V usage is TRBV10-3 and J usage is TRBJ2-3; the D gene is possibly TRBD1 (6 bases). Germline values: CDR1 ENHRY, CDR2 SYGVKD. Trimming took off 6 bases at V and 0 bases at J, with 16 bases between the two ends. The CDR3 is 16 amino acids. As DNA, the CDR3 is TGTGCCATCAGGGGGGCAGTCGGACTGAGCACAGATACGCAGTATTTT. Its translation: CAIRGAVGLSTDTQYF.

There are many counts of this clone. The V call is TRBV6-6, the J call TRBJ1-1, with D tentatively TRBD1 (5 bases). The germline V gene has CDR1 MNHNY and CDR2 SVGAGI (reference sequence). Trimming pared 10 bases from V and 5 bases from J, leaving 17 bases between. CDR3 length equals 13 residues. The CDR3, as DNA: TGTGCCACCCAGAGACGAAAGGGGACTGAAGCTTTCTTT. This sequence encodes CATQRRKGTEAFF.

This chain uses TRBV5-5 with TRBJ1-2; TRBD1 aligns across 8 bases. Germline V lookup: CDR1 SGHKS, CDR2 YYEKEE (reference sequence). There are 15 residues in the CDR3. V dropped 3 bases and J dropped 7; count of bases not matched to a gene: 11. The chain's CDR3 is CASSSQGAGGFGYTF. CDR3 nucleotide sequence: TGTGCCAGCAGCTCCCAGGGGGCTGGGGGTTTTGGCTACACCTTC.

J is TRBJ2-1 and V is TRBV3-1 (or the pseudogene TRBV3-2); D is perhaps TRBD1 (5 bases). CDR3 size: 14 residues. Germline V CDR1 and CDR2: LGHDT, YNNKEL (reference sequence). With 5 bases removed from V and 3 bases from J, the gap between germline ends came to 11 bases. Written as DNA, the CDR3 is TGTGCCAGCAGCAAGACAGAAAGCTACAATGAGCAGTTCTTC. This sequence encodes CASSKTESYNEQFF.

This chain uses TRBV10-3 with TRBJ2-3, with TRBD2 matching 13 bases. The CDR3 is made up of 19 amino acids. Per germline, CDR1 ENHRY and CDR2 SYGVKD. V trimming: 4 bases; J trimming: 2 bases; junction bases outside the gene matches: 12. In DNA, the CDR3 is TGTGCCATCAGTGCCCATCCTGGGACTAGCGGGATGTACACAGATACGCAGTATTTT. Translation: CAISAHPGTSGMYTDTQYF.

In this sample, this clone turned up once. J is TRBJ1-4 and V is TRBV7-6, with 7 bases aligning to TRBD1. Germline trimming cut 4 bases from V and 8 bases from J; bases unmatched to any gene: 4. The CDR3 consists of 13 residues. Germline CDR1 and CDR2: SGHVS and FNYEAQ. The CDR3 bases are TGTGCCAGCAGCTCAGGGGGAGAAGAAAAACTGTTTTTT. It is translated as CASSSGGEEKLFF.

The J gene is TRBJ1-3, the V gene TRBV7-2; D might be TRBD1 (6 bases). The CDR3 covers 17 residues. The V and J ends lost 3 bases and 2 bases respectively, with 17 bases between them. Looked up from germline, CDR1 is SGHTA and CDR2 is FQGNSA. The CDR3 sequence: CASSFLGIQGTGNTIYF. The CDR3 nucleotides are TGTGCCAGCAGCTTTCTTGGTATACAGGGAACTGGAAACACCATATATTTT.

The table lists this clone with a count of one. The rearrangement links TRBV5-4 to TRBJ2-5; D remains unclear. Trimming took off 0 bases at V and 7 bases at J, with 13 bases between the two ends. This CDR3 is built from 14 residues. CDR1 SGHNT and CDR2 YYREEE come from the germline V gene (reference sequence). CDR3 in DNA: TGTGCCAGCAGCTTGGAGGTGGTCCGAGGGACCCAGTACTTC. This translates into CASSLEVVRGTQYF.

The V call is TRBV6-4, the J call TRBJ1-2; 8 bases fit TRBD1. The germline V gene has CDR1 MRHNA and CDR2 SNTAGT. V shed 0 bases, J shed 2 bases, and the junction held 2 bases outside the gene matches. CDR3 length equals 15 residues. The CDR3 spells CASSDSGQGNYGYTF. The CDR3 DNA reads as TGTGCCAGCAGTGACTCTGGACAGGGAAACTATGGCTACACCTTC.

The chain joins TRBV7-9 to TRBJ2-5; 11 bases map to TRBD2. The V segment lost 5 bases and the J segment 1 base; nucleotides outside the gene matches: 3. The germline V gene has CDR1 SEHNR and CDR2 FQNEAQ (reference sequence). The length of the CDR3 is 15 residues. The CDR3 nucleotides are TGTGCCAGCAGCCCTGGGACTAGCGGCCAAGAGACCCAGTACTTC. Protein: CASSPGTSGQETQYF.

The CDR3: CASAEQVEAFF. The DNA of the CDR3 is TGTGCTAGTGCCGAACAGGTTGAAGCTTTCTTT. This chain uses TRBV12-5 with TRBJ1-1; TRBD1 is a possible D gene (5 bases). Per germline, CDR1 LGHNT and CDR2 FRNRAP. The V and J ends lost 7 bases and 7 bases respectively, with 10 bases between them. The CDR3 sequence is 11 residues long.

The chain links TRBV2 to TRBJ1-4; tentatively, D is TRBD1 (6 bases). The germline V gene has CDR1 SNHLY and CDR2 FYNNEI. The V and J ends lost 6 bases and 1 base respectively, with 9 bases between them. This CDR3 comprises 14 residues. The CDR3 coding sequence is TGTGCCAGCAGCCGGGACATAACTAATGAAAAACTGTTTTTT. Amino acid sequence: CASSRDITNEKLFF.

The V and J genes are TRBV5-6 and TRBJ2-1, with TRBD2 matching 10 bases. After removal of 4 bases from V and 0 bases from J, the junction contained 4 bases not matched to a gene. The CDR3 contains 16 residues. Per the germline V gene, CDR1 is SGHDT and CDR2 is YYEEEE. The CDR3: CASSAASGGSYNEQFF. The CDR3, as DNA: TGTGCCAGCAGCGCGGCTAGCGGGGGCTCCTACAATGAGCAGTTCTTC. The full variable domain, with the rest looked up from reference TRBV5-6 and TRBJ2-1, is DAGVTQSPTHLIKTRGQQVTLRCSPKSGHDTVSWYQQALGQGPQFIFQYYEEEERQRGNFPDRFSGHQFPNYSSELNVNALLLGDSALYLCASSAASGGSYNEQFFGPGTRLTVL.

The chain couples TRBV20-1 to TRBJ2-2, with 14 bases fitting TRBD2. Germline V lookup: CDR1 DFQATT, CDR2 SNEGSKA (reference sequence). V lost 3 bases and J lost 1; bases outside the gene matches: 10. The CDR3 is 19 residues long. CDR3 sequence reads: CSASVKTSGRAWNTGELFF. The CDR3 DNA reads TGCAGTGCTAGTGTTAAGACTAGCGGGAGGGCCTGGAACACCGGGGAGCTGTTTTTT.

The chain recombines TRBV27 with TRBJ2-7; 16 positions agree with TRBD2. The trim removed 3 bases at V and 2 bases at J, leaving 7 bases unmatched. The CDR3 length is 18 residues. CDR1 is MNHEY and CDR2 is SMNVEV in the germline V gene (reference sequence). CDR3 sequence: CASSFKGLAGGPAYEQYF. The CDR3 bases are TGTGCCAGCAGTTTCAAGGGACTAGCGGGAGGGCCCGCCTACGAGCAGTACTTC.

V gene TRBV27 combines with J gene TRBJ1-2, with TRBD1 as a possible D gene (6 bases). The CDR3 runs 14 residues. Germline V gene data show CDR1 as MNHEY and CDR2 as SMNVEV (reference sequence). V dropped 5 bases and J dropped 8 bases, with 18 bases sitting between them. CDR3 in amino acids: CASSPQWTAGGYTF. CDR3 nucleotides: TGTGCCAGCAGTCCTCAATGGACAGCTGGGGGCTACACCTTC.

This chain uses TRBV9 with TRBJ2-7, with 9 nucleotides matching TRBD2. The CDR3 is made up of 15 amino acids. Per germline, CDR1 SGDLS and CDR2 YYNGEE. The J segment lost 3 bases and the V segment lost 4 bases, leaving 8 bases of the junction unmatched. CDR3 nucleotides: TGTGCCAGCAGCACCGAAGCGGGAGGAAGCTACGAGCAGTACTTC. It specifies CASSTEAGGSYEQYF.

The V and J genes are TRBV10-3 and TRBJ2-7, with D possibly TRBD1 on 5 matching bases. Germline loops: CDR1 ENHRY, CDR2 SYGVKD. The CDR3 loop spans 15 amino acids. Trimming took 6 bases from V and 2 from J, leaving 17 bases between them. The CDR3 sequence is CAISSGPWGAYEQYF. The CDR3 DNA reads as TGTGCCATCAGCTCCGGACCCTGGGGCGCCTACGAGCAGTACTTC.

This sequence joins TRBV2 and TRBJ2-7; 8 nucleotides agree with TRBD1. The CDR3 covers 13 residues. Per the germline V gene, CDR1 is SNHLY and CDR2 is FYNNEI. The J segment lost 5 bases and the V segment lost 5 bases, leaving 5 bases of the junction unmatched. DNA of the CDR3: TGTGCCAGCAGTTCGGACAGGGTGCACGAGCAGTACTTC. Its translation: CASSSDRVHEQYF. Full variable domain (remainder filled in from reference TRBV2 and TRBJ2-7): EPEVTQTPSHQVTQMGQEVILRCVPISNHLYFYWYRQILGQKVEFLVSFYNNEISEKSEIFDDQFSVERPDGSNFTLKIRSTKLEDSAMYFCASSSDRVHEQYFGPGTRLTVT.

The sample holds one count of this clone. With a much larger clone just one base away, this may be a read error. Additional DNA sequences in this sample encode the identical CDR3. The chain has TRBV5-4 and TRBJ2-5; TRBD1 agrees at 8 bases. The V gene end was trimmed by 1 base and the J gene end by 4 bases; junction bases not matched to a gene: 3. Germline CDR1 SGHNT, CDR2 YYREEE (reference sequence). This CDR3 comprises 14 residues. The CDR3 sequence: CASSLQGAAETQYF. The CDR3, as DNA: TGTGCCAGCAGCTTGCAGGGGGCGGCAGAGACCCAGTACTTC.

The chain's CDR3 is CASSQTGTDSYGYTF. The CDR3 bases are TGCGCCAGCAGCCAAACCGGGACAGATAGCTATGGCTACACCTTC. The V call is TRBV4-3, the J call TRBJ1-2, with TRBD1 matching 7 bases. Germline V gene data show CDR1 as LGHNA and CDR2 as YSLEER. This CDR3 contains 15 residues. V trimming: 2 bases; J trimming: 4 bases; junction bases outside the gene matches: 7.

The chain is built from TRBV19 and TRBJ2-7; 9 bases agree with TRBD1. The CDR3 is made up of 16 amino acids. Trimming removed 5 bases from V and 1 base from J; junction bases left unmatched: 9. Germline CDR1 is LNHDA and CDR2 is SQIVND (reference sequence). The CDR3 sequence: CASSPTQGAASYEQYF. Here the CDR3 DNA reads TGTGCCAGTAGTCCCACACAGGGGGCCGCTTCCTACGAGCAGTACTTC.

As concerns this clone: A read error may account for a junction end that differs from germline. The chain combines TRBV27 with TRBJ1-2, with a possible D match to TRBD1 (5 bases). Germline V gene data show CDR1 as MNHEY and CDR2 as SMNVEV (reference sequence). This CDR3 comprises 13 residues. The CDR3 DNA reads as TGTGCCAGCAGTTCTGATTTGGCAGGGCCCCAGTTTTTC. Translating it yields CASSSDLAGPQFF.

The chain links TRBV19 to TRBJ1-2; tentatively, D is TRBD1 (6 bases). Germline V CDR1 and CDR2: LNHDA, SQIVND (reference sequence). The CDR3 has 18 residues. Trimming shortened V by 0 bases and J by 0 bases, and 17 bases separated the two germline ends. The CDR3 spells CASSIDLNRATSNYGYTF. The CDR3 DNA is TGTGCCAGTAGTATAGATCTGAACAGGGCAACATCTAACTATGGCTACACCTTC.

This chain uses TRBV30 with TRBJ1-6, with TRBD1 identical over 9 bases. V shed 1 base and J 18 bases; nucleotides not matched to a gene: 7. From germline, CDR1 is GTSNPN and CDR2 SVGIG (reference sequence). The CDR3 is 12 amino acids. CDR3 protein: CAWSGMDRGCHF. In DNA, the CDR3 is TGTGCCTGGAGTGGAATGGACAGGGGTTGCCACTTT.

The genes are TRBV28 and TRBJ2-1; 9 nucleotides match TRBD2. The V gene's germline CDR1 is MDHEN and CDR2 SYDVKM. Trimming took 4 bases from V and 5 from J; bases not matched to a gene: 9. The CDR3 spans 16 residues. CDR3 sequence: CASSSPNSGRHNEQFF. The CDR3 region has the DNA TGTGCCAGCAGTTCCCCTAATAGCGGGAGACACAATGAGCAGTTCTTC.

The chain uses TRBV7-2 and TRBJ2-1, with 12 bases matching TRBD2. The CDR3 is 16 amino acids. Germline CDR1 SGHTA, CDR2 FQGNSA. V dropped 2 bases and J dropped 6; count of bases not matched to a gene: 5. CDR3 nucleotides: TGTGCCAGCAGCTTACAGCTAGCGGGAGGGTCCAATGAGCAGTTCTTC. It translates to CASSLQLAGGSNEQFF.

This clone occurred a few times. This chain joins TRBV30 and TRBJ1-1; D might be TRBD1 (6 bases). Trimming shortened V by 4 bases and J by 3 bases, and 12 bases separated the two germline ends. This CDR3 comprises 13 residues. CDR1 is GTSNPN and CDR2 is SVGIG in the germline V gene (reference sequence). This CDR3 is CAWTTGFDTEAFF. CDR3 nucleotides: TGTGCCTGGACAACAGGGTTTGACACTGAAGCTTTCTTT.